The clone carrying this T cell receptor (beta chain) was detected a few times. Its specificity is not known. This record belongs to a study of human T cells and chemical hapten exposure. Background on the study: On the upper back, patch tests were applied with 0.01% DPC and read at 6 days. Study results and caveats: Expanded TCR counts at PT1 were positively correlated with the patch test score. In comparison with controls, expanded TCRs gave rise to a significantly larger number of large CDR3 similarity clusters.

The CDR3 covers 18 residues. CDR1 is LGHDT, CDR2 YNNKEL, per germline (reference sequence). Trimming stripped 0 bases from V and 10 bases from J, with 22 bases between. Time point defined: patch test 1, 2 weeks after DPC sensitization. This sample's treatment: therapeutic diphenylcyclopropenone sensitization with weekly scalp DPC. Study processing details: TCR counts had a median of about 92,000 per sample and spanned about 23,224 to 690,600. TCRdb re-analysed the RACE reads in MiXCR, keeping a single row per CDR3 protein. The V and J calls were not made by the authors but by TCRdb's processing. The sample comprises about 340,000 distinct CDR3 sequences, roughly 6.9% of which are singletons, and 7.5% to 8.5% rests with the top ten.

The receptor was derived from a woman younger than 35 with alopecia areata. Some clones in this sample may be carry-over from other donors' samples. The sample here was whole blood, taken in connection with sensitization to the hapten diphenylcyclopropenone (DPC). V usage is TRBV3-1 and J usage is TRBJ1-6, with D maybe TRBD1 (6 bases). As DNA, the CDR3 is TGTGCCAGCAGCCAAGAAACGAGGGGCCGTTACCAGGGGTCACCCCTCCACTTT. This sequence encodes CASSQETRGRYQGSPLHF. Full variable domain (missing parts from reference TRBV3-1 and TRBJ1-6): DTAVSQTPKYLVTQMGNDKSIKCEQNLGHDTMYWYKQDSKKFLKIMFSYNNKELIINETVPNRFSPKSPDKAHLNLHINSLELGDSAVYFCASSQETRGRYQGSPLHFGNGTRLTVT.